Sequencing of this T cell receptor (beta chain) was carried out in a study of T cells in Graves' hyperthyroidism and ophthalmopathy. This clonotype was picked up a small number of times. Its antigen is undetermined. Amplified TCR beta CDR3 regions came from RNA transcripts. Researchers ran a first-round RT-PCR on the TCR CDR3 using the HTBI primer set. MiXCR was run by TCRdb on the multiplex PCR reads, yielding one entry per CDR3 protein. Among fewer than 700,000 distinct CDR3 sequences, roughly 17% were seen once, and the ten largest hold approximately 18%. Study-wide points: From stable hyperthyroidism, ophthalmopathy was separated by a 13 V-J model. Appearing also in blood were most of the thyroid clonotypes expanded above 0.001.

The CDR3 contains 16 residues. The germline CDR1 and CDR2 sequences are KGHSY and FQNENV. The J segment lost 4 bases and the V segment lost 0 bases, leaving 4 bases of the junction unmatched. The cohort's ophthalmopathy patients, a group with duration under 3 months, had a Clinical Activity Score of at least 3 and a NOSPECS grade of at least 4. The specimen sequenced was blood. J is TRBJ2-1 and V is TRBV16; 9 bases match TRBD1. The sequence was obtained from a woman between 18 and 29 years old with Graves' ophthalmopathy. As DNA, the CDR3 is TGTGCCAGCAGCCAATCGGGACAGGGCTCGTACAATGAGCAGTTCTTC. The encoded protein is CASSQSGQGSYNEQFF.